This T cell receptor (beta chain) was sequenced in a study of blood T cell repertoires in COVID-19. Overall study: Sources were T cells, B-cell-depleted T cells, or PBMCs; the material itself was cDNA or gDNA.

Clones were sequenced by immunoSEQ multiplex PCR, and TCRdb holds only the in-frame ones, with some missing. The sample records approximately 140,000 clones, around four fifths being singletons. The CDR3 spans 18 residues. Germline assignment: CDR1 SNHLY and CDR2 FYNNEI. J lost 10 bases, V lost 4 bases, and 16 bases had no gene match. The V and J genes are TRBV2 and TRBJ1-6; TRBD1 agrees at 10 bases. The sequence was obtained from an older man with acute or convalescent COVID-19. Material: peripheral blood. The CDR3 spells CASSGTTPRDRGLSPLHF. CDR3 bases: TGTGCCAGCAGTGGAACCACCCCCCGGGACAGGGGACTCTCACCCCTCCACTTT.